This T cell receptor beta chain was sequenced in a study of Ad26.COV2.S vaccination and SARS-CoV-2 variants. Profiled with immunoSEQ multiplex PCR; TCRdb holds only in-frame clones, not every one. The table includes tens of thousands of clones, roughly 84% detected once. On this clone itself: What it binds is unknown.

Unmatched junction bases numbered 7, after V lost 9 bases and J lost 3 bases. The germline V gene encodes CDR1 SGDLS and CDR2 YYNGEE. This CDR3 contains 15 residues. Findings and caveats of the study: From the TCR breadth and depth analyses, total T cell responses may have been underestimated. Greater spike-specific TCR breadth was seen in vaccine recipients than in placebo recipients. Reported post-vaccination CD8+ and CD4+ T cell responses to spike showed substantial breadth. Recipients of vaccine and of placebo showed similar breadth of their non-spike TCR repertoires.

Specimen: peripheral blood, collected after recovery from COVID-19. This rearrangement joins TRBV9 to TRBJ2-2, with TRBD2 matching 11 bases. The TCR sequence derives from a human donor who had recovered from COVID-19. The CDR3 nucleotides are TGTGCCACTCATAGCGGGAGGGCCCACACCGGGGAGCTGTTTTTT. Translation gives CATHSGRAHTGELFF.